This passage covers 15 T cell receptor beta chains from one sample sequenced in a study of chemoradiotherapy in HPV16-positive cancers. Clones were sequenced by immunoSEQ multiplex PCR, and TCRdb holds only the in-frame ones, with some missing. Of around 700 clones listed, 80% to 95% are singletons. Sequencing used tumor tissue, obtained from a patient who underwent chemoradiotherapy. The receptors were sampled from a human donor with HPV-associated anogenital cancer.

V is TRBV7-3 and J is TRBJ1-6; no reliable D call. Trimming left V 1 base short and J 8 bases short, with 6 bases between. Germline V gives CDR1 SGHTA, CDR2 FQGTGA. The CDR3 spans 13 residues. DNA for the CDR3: TGTGCCAGCAGCTTAATCCAGGATTCACCCCTCCACTTT. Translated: CASSLIQDSPLHF.

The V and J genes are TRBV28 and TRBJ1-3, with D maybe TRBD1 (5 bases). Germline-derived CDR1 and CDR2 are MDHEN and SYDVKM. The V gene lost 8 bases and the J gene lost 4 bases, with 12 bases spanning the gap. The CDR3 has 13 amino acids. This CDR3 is CASFQGAGNTIYF. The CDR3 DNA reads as TGTGCCAGCTTCCAGGGTGCCGGAAACACCATATATTTT.

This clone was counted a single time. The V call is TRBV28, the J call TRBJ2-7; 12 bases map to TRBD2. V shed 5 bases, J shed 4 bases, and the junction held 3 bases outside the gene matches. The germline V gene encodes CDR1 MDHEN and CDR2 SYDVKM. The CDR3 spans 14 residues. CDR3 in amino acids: CASSLAGGPYEQYF. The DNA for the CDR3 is TGTGCCAGCAGTCTAGCGGGGGGGCCTTACGAGCAGTACTTC.

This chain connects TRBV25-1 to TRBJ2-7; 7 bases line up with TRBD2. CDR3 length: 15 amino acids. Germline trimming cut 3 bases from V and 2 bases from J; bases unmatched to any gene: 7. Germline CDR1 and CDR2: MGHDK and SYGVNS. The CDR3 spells CASSEPSGRPYEQYF. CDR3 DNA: TGTGCCAGCAGTGAGCCTAGCGGCCGCCCCTACGAGCAGTACTTC.

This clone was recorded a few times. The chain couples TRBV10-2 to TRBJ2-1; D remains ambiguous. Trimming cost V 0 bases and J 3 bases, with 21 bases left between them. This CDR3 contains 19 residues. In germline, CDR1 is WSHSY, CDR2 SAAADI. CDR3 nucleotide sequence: TGCGCCAGCAGTGAGTCTTTCGGCGTCCCTCAGGCCCACTACAATGAGCAGTTCTTC. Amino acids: CASSESFGVPQAHYNEQFF.

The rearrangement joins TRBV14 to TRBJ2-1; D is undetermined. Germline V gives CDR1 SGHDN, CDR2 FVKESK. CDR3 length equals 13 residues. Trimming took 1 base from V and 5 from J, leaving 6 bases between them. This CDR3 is CASSQGFHNEQFF. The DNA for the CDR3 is TGTGCCAGCAGCCAAGGGTTTCACAATGAGCAGTTCTTC.

The CDR3: CASSILSGHGELFF. The CDR3 coding sequence is TGTGCCAGTAGTATTCTTTCGGGCCACGGGGAGCTGTTTTTT. The gene calls are TRBV19 and TRBJ2-2; D is uncertain. Germline assignment: CDR1 LNHDA and CDR2 SQIVND (reference sequence). The CDR3 spans 14 residues. Trimming left V 3 bases short and J 7 bases short, with 12 bases between.

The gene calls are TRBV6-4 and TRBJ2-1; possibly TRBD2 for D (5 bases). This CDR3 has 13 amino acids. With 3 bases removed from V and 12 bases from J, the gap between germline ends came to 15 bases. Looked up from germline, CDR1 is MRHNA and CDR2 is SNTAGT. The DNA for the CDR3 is TGTGCCAGCAGTGAGGGAGAACGCGACCGGCAGTTCTTC. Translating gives CASSEGERDRQFF.

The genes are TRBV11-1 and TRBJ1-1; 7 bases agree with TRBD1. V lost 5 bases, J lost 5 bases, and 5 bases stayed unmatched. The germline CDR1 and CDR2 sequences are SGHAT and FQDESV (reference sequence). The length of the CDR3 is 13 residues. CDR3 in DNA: TGTGCCAGCAGCCGGGGACAGTGGACTGAAGCTTTCTTT. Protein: CASSRGQWTEAFF. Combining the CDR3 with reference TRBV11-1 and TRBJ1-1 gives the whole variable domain EAEVAQSPRYKITEKSQAVAFWCDPISGHATLYWYRQILGQGPELLVQFQDESVVDDSQLPKDRFSAERLKGVDSTLKIQPAELGDSAMYLCASSRGQWTEAFFGQGTRLTVV.

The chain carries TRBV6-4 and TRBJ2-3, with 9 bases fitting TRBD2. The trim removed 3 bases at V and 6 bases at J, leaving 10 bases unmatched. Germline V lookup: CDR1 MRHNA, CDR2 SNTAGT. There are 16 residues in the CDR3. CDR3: CASSEDGGRAVDTQYF. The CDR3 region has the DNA TGTGCCAGCAGTGAAGACGGCGGGAGGGCCGTGGATACGCAGTATTTT.

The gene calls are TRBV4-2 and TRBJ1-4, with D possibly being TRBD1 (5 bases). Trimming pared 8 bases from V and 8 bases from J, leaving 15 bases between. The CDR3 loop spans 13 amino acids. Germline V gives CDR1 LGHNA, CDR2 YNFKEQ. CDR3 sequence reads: CASGPEGLEKLFF. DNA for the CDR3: TGTGCCAGCGGCCCAGAGGGACTGGAAAAACTGTTTTTT.

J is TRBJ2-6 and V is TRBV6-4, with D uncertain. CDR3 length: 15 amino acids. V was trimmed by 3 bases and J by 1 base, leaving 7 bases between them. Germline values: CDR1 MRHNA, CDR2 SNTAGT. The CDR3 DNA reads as TGTGCCAGCAGTGAAGATCAGTCTGGGGCCAACGTCCTGACTTTC. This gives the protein CASSEDQSGANVLTF.

Here the CDR3 DNA reads TGTGCCAGTAGTTCGGCAGATACGCAGTATTTT. Translating it yields CASSSADTQYF. The chain combines TRBV19 with TRBJ2-3; the D is unclear. V gave up 5 bases and J gave up 4 bases, with 4 bases separating them. This CDR3 has 11 residues. Germline V lookup: CDR1 LNHDA, CDR2 SQIVND (reference sequence).

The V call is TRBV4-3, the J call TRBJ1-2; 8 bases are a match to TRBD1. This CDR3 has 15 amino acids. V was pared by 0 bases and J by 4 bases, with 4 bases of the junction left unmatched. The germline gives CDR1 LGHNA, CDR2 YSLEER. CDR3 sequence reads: CASSQDLGQVYGYTF. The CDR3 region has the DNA TGCGCCAGCAGCCAAGACTTGGGACAGGTCTATGGCTACACCTTC.

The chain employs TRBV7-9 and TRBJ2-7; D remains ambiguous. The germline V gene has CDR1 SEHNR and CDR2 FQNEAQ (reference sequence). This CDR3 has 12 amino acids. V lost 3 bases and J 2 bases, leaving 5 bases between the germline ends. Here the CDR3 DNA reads TGTGCCAGCAGCTTCGGCGCCTACGAGCAGTACTTC. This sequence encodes CASSFGAYEQYF. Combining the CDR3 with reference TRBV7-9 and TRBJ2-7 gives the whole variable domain DTGVSQNPRHKITKRGQNVTFRCDPISEHNRLYWYRQTLGQGPEFLTYFQNEAQLEKSRLLSDRFSAERPKGSFSTLEIQRTEQGDSAMYLCASSFGAYEQYFGPGTRLTVT.